Following are 6 T cell receptor beta chains from one sample sequenced in a study of identical twins. MiXCR was run by TCRdb on the 5' RACE reads, yielding one entry per CDR3 protein. Altogether approximately 500,000 distinct CDR3 sequences are present, 20% to 30% being singletons, with the ten largest covering about 2.7%. Separately, the same data were catalogued under a study of T cells expressing NK-cell markers.

Input material: CD4+ T cells sorted from blood. The receptor source for this set is a woman aged 18 to 35 in good health.

The genes are TRBV11-2 and TRBJ2-3, with 9 bases fitting TRBD1. Germline CDR1 SGHAT, CDR2 FQNNGV. The CDR3 extends over 15 amino acids. With 3 bases clipped from V and 9 bases from J, the junction kept 10 bases outside the gene matches. CDR3 residues: CASSFNRGRVGTQYF. The DNA for the CDR3 is TGTGCCAGCAGCTTTAACAGGGGGCGGGTGGGGACGCAGTATTTT.

This clonotype has just a few counts. The J gene is TRBJ1-5, the V gene TRBV12-3 or TRBV12-4, with a possible D match to TRBD1 (6 bases). This CDR3 has 15 amino acids. V was clipped by 7 bases and J by 4 bases, with 17 bases between them. The CDR3: CASTLGGARNQPQHF. For the CDR3, the DNA is TGTGCCAGCACCCTCGGGGGCGCGAGGAATCAGCCCCAGCATTTT.

This clonotype was observed a few times. J is TRBJ2-7 and V is TRBV11-2; TRBD1 might be the D (5 bases). The ends were cut back, 4 bases at V and 0 bases at J, with 13 bases in the middle. This CDR3 is 15 amino acids long. Germline CDR1 is SGHAT and CDR2 is FQNNGV. CDR3 protein: CASSSHIQGSYEQYF. The DNA for the CDR3 is TGTGCCAGCAGCTCCCATATCCAGGGCTCCTACGAGCAGTACTTC.

Only a few counts were recorded for this clonotype. V usage is TRBV2 and J usage is TRBJ2-1, with D possibly called TRBD1 or TRBD2 (5 bases each). Germline CDR1 is SNHLY and CDR2 is FYNNEI. This CDR3 is built from 12 residues. Trimming cost V 6 bases and J 6 bases, with 9 bases left between them. In DNA form, the CDR3 reads TGTGCCAGCAGCACCGGGGCCAATGAGCAGTTCTTC. Its translation: CASSTGANEQFF.

The chain couples TRBV12-3 or TRBV12-4 to TRBJ1-6, with D hard to call. The CDR3 sequence is 13 residues long. The V end was cut by 7 bases, the J end by 7 bases, with 11 bases between. This CDR3 reads CASMGSGNSPLHF. The CDR3 DNA is TGTGCCAGCATGGGTTCGGGGAATTCACCCCTCCACTTT.

The V gene is TRBV20-1, the J gene TRBJ2-2, with D perhaps given as TRBD1 or TRBD2 (6 bases each). The germline V gene has CDR1 DFQATT and CDR2 SNEGSKA (reference sequence). The V end was cut by 7 bases, the J end by 6 bases, with 21 bases between. The CDR3 spans 15 residues. CDR3 in amino acids: CSVSSPGAGAGELFF. CDR3 DNA: TGCAGTGTTAGCTCCCCGGGGGCCGGGGCCGGGGAGCTGTTTTTT.